This is a list of T cell receptor beta chains from one sample in a study of blood T cell repertoires in COVID-19. TCRdb's copy holds only in-frame clones and misses some; the assay was immunoSEQ multiplex PCR. The table shows about 300,000 clones, with approximately 90% occurring only once. Sequencing was carried out using peripheral blood. The receptors shown here come from a woman aged 25 to 39 who had recovered from COVID-19. Both conserved end residues are trimmed from each CDR3.

J	V	CDR3
TRBJ2-1	TRBV11-3	ASSARTGSVEQF
TRBJ2-2	TRBV6-1	ASSEFWLADTGELF
TRBJ2-2	TRBV9	ASSPAGTGASGELF
TRBJ1-5	TRBV6-5	ASNRQGGHQPQH
TRBJ1-1	TRBV21-1	ASSKRKERTNTEAF
TRBJ1-2	TRBV5-1	ASSPSPSWGNYGYT
TRBJ2-3	TRBV28	ASSFRGIDTQY
TRBJ1-6	TRBV5-6	ASSLTAGGSPLH
TRBJ1-6	TRBV10-3	ATSFGGSPLH
TRBJ1-3	TRBV5-1	ASSWVGGRTGNTIY
TRBJ2-2	TRBV10-1	ASSGENTGELF
TRBJ2-3	TRBV27	ASSLSFWQRGGPDTQY
TRBJ2-7	TRBV28	ASTTRGQSYEQY
TRBJ2-1	TRBV6-5	ASSWGPGQFNEQF
TRBJ1-2	TRBV4-3	ASSQDMLRGNYGYT
TRBJ2-7	TRBV6-5	ASSTPGLTYEQY
TRBJ2-7	TRBV6-5	ASSYFGSRSYEQY
TRBJ2-2	TRBV7-9	ASSPVDRAYTGELF
TRBJ1-6	TRBV4-2	ASSQPLQGYNSPLH
TRBJ1-1	TRBV18	ASSREGQGSTEAF
TRBJ2-5	TRBV19	ASSIGSGGGETQY
TRBJ2-1	TRBV24-1	ATSDPTSGGYNEQF
TRBJ2-5	TRBV28	ASSFPLAGVQETQY
TRBJ1-1	TRBV6-1	ASSGHDRERGATEAF
TRBJ2-7	TRBV14	ASSQAIATYEQY
TRBJ1-1	TRBV28	ASSTLLKAF
TRBJ2-7	TRBV5-1	ASSLGLGQGYEQY
TRBJ1-1	TRBV5-5	ASSLGDIMGTEAF
TRBJ2-5	TRBV3-1/TRBV3-2	ASSHTSGGDQETQY
TRBJ1-2	TRBV28	ASRRGAGYT
TRBJ2-5	TRBV5-1	ASSLGTSQETQY
TRBJ1-2	TRBV6-1	ASSEWRSSGGYT
TRBJ1-5	TRBV19	ASSIPLSNQPQH
TRBJ2-3	TRBV6-5	ASSPGVISTDTQY
TRBJ1-6	TRBV5-1	ASSWGLMSSSPLH
TRBJ1-4	TRBV6-5	ASGEGGKLF
TRBJ2-1	TRBV19	ASSVLAGNEQF
TRBJ2-1	TRBV10-3	AIGGVFNEQF
TRBJ2-3	TRBV5-1	ASQISPGHKTDTQY
TRBJ1-2	TRBV3-1/TRBV3-2	ASRDRTAYYGYT
TRBJ2-7	TRBV4-1	ASSQEFGTGGTYEQY
TRBJ2-7	TRBV24-1	ATSGTLSYEQY
TRBJ2-1	TRBV27	ASSREGLLTNEQF
TRBJ2-7	TRBV11-2	ASSSRQGLNTYEQY
TRBJ1-1	TRBV5-4	ASSPLLNTEAF